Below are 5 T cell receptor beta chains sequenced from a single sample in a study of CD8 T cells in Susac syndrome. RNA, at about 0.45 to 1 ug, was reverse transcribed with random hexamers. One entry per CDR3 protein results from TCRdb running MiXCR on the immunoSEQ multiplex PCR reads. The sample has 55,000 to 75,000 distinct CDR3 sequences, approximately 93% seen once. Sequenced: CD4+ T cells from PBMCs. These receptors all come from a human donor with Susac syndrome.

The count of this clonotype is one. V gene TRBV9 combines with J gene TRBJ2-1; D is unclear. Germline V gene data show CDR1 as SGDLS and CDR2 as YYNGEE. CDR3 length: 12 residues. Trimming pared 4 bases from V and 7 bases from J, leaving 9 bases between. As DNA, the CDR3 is TGTGCCAGCAGCCGGATTCTTAATGAGCAGTTCTTC. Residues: CASSRILNEQFF. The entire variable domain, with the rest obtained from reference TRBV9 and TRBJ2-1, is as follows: DSGVTQTPKHLITATGQRVTLRCSPRSGDLSVYWYQQSLDQGLQFLIQYYNGEERAKGNILERFSAQQFPDLHSELNLSSLELGDSALYFCASSRILNEQFFGPGTRLTVL.

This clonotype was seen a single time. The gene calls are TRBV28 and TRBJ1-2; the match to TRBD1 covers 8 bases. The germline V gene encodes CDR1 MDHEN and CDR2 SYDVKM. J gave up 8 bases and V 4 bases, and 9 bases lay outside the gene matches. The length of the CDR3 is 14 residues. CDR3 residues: CASSWGTGIGGYTF. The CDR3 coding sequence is TGTGCCAGCAGTTGGGGGACAGGAATTGGAGGCTACACCTTC.

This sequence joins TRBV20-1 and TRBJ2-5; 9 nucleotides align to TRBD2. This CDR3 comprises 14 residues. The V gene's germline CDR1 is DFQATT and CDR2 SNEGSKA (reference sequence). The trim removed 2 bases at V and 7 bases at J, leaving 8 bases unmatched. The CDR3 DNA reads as TGCAGTGCTAGAAATGCGGGGGGGCCTGGGACCCAGTACTTC. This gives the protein CSARNAGGPGTQYF.

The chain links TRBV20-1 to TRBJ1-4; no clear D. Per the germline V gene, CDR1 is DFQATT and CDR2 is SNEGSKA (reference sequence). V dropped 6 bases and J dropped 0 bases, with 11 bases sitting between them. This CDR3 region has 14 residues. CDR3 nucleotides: TGCAGTGCCCTGAACCCGACAACTAATGAAAAACTGTTTTTT. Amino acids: CSALNPTTNEKLFF.

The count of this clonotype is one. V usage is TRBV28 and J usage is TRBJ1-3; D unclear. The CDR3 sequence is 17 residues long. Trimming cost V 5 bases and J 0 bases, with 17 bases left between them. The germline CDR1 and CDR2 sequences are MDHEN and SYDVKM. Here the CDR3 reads CASSVVGRSSSGNTIYF. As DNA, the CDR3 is TGTGCCAGCAGTGTGGTAGGCAGGTCCTCCTCTGGAAACACCATATATTTT. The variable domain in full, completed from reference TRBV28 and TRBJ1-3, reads DVKVTQSSRYLVKRTGEKVFLECVQDMDHENMFWYRQDPGLGLRLIYFSYDVKMKEKGDIPEGYSVSREKKERFSLILESASTNQTSMYLCASSVVGRSSSGNTIYFGEGSWLTVV.